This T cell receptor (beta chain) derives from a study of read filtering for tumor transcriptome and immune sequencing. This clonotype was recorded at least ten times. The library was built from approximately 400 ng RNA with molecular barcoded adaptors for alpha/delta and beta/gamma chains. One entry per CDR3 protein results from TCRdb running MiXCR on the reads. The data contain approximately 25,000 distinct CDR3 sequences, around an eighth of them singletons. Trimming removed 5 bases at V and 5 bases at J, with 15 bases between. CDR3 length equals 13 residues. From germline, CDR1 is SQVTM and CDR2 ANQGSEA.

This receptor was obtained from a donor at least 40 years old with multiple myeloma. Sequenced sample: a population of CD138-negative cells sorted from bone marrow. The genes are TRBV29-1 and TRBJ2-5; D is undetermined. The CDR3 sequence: CSVKLSSGETQYF. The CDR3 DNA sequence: TGCAGCGTTAAGTTGAGTAGTGGGGAGACCCAGTACTTC. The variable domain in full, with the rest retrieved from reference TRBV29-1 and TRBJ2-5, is SAVISQKPSRDICQRGTSLTIQCQVDSQVTMMFWYRQQPGQSLTLIATANQGSEATYESGFVIDKFPISRPNLTFSTLTVSNMSPEDSSIYLCSVKLSSGETQYFGPGTRLLVL.